What follows describes a single TCR beta chain. V gave up 2 bases and J gave up 9 bases; unmatched junction bases: 13. The CDR3 runs 16 residues. The germline gives CDR1 SGHNT, CDR2 YYREEE (reference sequence). The data are from a study of T cell changes during pregnancy in multiple sclerosis. Produced via immunoSEQ multiplex PCR; TCRdb's table is partial and in-frame only. The sample shows about 33,000 clones, around 92% of them seen only once. The sample taken for sequencing was PBMCs (not recorded whether the cells were cultured). This chain links TRBV5-4 with TRBJ2-1; 8 nucleotides line up with TRBD2. This clonotype originated in a female donor with multiple sclerosis, enrolled in a pregnancy study. The CDR3 DNA reads TGTGCCAGCAGCTTACCGGGACTAGGGGTAATCAGTGAGCAGTTCTTC. This encodes CASSLPGLGVISEQFF.